Listed here are 11 T cell receptor beta chains from one sample, sequenced in a study of identical twins. TCRdb analysed the 5' RACE reads with MiXCR anew, one entry per CDR3 protein. The sample records roughly 570,000 distinct CDR3 sequences, approximately 9.6% being singletons. This sample was also put to use in a study of yellow fever vaccine responses in identical twins.

Sequencing used PBMCs. The receptor set was obtained from a young woman in good health.

In its sample, this clonotype was seen many times. This chain connects TRBV28 to TRBJ2-3; no definite D call. V shed 2 bases and J shed 2 bases, with 17 bases lying between them. Germline V gives CDR1 MDHEN, CDR2 SYDVKM. The CDR3 is made up of 17 amino acids. The CDR3 loop reads CASSLEFGLPVTDTQYF. DNA for the CDR3: TGTGCCAGCAGTTTAGAATTTGGCCTACCGGTCACAGATACGCAGTATTTT.

The V and J genes are TRBV20-1 and TRBJ2-1, with D unresolved. V was shortened by 1 base and J by 6 bases, with 10 bases between the two germline ends. The germline gives CDR1 DFQATT, CDR2 SNEGSKA (reference sequence). CDR3 length: 13 amino acids. CDR3 sequence (DNA): TGCAGTGCTAGAGTGAGTTTCGGCAATGAGCAGTTCTTC. Its translation is CSARVSFGNEQFF.

The V call is TRBV19, the J call TRBJ2-2; D gene uncertain. The germline V gene encodes CDR1 LNHDA and CDR2 SQIVND (reference sequence). The germline V and J ends were trimmed by 6 bases and 3 bases, with 2 bases remaining between them. CDR3 length: 11 residues. CDR3: CASRYTGELFF. The CDR3 DNA is TGTGCCAGTAGGTACACCGGGGAGCTGTTTTTT.

This clonotype has more than one count but fewer than ten. This chain links TRBV28 with TRBJ2-6; D tentatively fits TRBD1 or TRBD2 (5 bases each). This CDR3 is built from 18 residues. V lost 5 bases and J 1 base, leaving 18 bases between the germline ends. Looked up from germline, CDR1 is MDHEN and CDR2 is SYDVKM. The CDR3 DNA reads TGTGCCAGCAGTACCCGGGACCCACGTTCGTCTGGGGCCAACGTCCTGACTTTC. It encodes CASSTRDPRSSGANVLTF.

CDR3 sequence (DNA): TGTGCCAGCAGTTTATTGATGGGGGCGGTACGCAATCAGCCCCAGCATTTT. It is translated as CASSLLMGAVRNQPQHF. The chain uses TRBV12-3 or TRBV12-4 and TRBJ1-5; possible D gene TRBD1, 6 bases. With 2 bases removed from V and 2 bases from J, the gap between germline ends came to 16 bases. The CDR3 has 17 residues.

Many counts were recorded for this clonotype. Written as DNA, the CDR3 is TGTGCCAGCAGTCCATGGGACAGGGGCGCAGATACGCAGTATTTT. Protein product: CASSPWDRGADTQYF. This rearrangement joins TRBV12-3 or TRBV12-4 to TRBJ2-3; 10 nucleotides agree with TRBD1. The CDR3 is made up of 15 amino acids. The junction had 6 bases not matched to a gene; V was cut back by 5 bases and J by 4 bases.

The gene calls are TRBV24-1 and TRBJ2-7; a weak D match, TRBD1 (5 bases). The germline V and J ends were trimmed by 3 bases and 7 bases, with 18 bases remaining between them. The V gene's germline CDR1 is KGHDR and CDR2 SFDVKD. This CDR3 comprises 15 residues. The CDR3 DNA is TGTGCCACCAGTGATCCGAAAGGGGTAGATGGGGAGCAGTACTTC. Its translation: CATSDPKGVDGEQYF.

The V gene is TRBV10-3, the J gene TRBJ1-1; 7 bases align to TRBD1. The trim removed 6 bases at V and 5 bases at J, leaving 6 bases unmatched. This CDR3 spans 13 amino acids. Germline values: CDR1 ENHRY, CDR2 SYGVKD. CDR3 nucleotides: TGTGCCATCAGATCAGGGGGTTGGACTGAAGCTTTCTTT. Translated, it gives CAIRSGGWTEAFF.

This clonotype came up a few times. CDR3 in DNA: TGTGCCAGCAGCGAGGCCACAGTCCGATTTTACGAGCAGTACTTC. As protein: CASSEATVRFYEQYF. The rearrangement uses TRBV11-2 and TRBJ2-7, with unresolved D. In germline, CDR1 is SGHAT, CDR2 FQNNGV. The germline V and J ends were trimmed by 5 bases and 4 bases, with 18 bases remaining between them. The CDR3 consists of 15 residues. Supplemented by reference TRBV11-2 and TRBJ2-7, the full variable domain reads EAGVAQSPRYKIIEKRQSVAFWCNPISGHATLYWYQQILGQGPKLLIQFQNNGVVDDSQLPKDRFSAERLKGVDSTLKIQPAKLEDSAVYLCASSEATVRFYEQYFGPGTRLTVT.

This clonotype has a count of ten or more. J is TRBJ2-7 and V is TRBV29-1; 10 bases map to TRBD2. The CDR3 has 13 amino acids. After removal of 4 bases from V and 5 bases from J, the junction contained 5 bases not matched to a gene. In germline, CDR1 is SQVTM, CDR2 ANQGSEA. Written as DNA, the CDR3 is TGCAGCGTTGGAGTACTAGCGGGACACGAGCAGTACTTC. Amino acid sequence: CSVGVLAGHEQYF.

In its sample, this clonotype was seen a few times. V usage is TRBV2 and J usage is TRBJ2-5; D might be TRBD2 (5 bases). Germline CDR1 and CDR2: SNHLY and FYNNEI. Trimming pared 5 bases from V and 0 bases from J, leaving 10 bases between. This CDR3 has 14 residues. CDR3 nucleotides: TGTGCCAGCAGTAAGGAGCGGAACCAAGAGACCCAGTACTTC. This translates into CASSKERNQETQYF.